These T cell receptor beta chains were read from a single sample in a study of cytomegalovirus exposure and HLA in healthy donors. The method was immunoSEQ multiplex PCR; TCRdb's version includes in-frame clones alone and lacks a portion of them. The sample has approximately 170,000 clones, 85% seen once. The source material was PBMCs. Source of these receptors: a man aged 18 to 30 in good health and CMV-seropositive. Both conserved end residues are part of each CDR3. A D gene is named only where the DNA matches it firmly. Rows may omit the clone size; those that give it use once, few, many or a size class.

size	V	D	J	DNA	CDR3
.	TRBV4-2	TRBD1	TRBJ2-1	TGTGCCAGCAGCCAAGAGAGGGACAGATACAATGAGCAGTTCTTC	CASSQERDRYNEQFF
once	TRBV2	TRBD1	TRBJ1-2	TGTGCCAGCAGTGAAGAATTGACGACAGGGGGGGATGGCTACACCTTC	CASSEELTTGGDGYTF
.	TRBV6-5	.	TRBJ2-5	TGTGCCAGCAGTTACTCGATTAACAGGGAAGAGACCCAGTACTTC	CASSYSINREETQYF
.	TRBV5-4	TRBD1	TRBJ2-5	TGTGCCAGCAGCACCGGGGACAGGGGCTCACAAGAGACCCAGTACTTC	CASSTGDRGSQETQYF
.	TRBV30	.	TRBJ2-2	TGTGCCTGGAGCTTCAGGGTCCTTGGGGAGCTGTTTTTT	CAWSFRVLGELFF
.	TRBV30	.	TRBJ2-1	TGTGCCTGGAGTGGGACCCAATCGACTAGGGGCACTGAGCAGTTCTTC	CAWSGTQSTRGTEQFF
.	TRBV2	TRBD1	TRBJ1-3	TGTGCCAGCATGGGACAGGGGGTTGGAAACACCATATATTTT	CASMGQGVGNTIYF
.	TRBV27	TRBD2	TRBJ2-1	TGTGCCAGCAGTCCGGGACTAGCGGGAGGGGGCCCCTACAATGAGCAGTTCTTC	CASSPGLAGGGPYNEQFF
.	TRBV5-6	.	TRBJ1-1	TGTGCCAGCAGCTTGGGTGGCAGGGGGAACACTGAAGCTTTCTTT	CASSLGGRGNTEAFF
.	TRBV19	TRBD2	TRBJ2-1	TGTGCCAGTAGCCGCGGGACTAGCGTCGACAATGAGCAGTTCTTC	CASSRGTSVDNEQFF
.	TRBV6-1	TRBD2	TRBJ2-3	TGTGCCAGCAACATAGCGGGAGAGGCAGATACGCAGTATTTT	CASNIAGEADTQYF
.	TRBV6-1	.	TRBJ2-2	TGTGCCAGCAGTGAAGGTTTAGGGGGGGTGGGGAACACCGGGGAGCTGTTTTTT	CASSEGLGGVGNTGELFF
.	TRBV13	TRBD2	TRBJ2-3	TGTGCCAGCAGCTTTGGAGCGGGGGAGTCAGATACGCAGTATTTT	CASSFGAGESDTQYF
.	TRBV2	.	TRBJ2-7	TGTGCCAGGAGACAGCACCCAGGCGACGAGCAGTACTTC	CARRQHPGDEQYF
.	TRBV30	TRBD1	TRBJ1-1	TGTGCCTGGAACCGACAGGGGAGGGCAAGCACTGAAGCTTTCTTT	CAWNRQGRASTEAFF
few	TRBV27	.	TRBJ1-2	TGTGCCAGCAGTCTCAGGGGCAGCTATGGCTACACCTTC	CASSLRGSYGYTF
once	TRBV7-6	TRBD2	TRBJ2-2	TGTGCCAGCAGCTTAGCGGTCCTAGCGGCGAACACCGGGGAGCTGTTTTTT	CASSLAVLAANTGELFF